This T cell receptor (beta chain) originates from a study of blood T cell repertoires in COVID-19. Looking at the study overall: COVID-19 samples, acute and convalescent, were from the United States, Italy and Spain. T cells, B-cell-depleted T cells, or PBMCs provided the cDNA or gDNA that served as material.

The CDR3 runs 17 residues. After removal of 4 bases from V and 1 base from J, the junction contained 5 bases not matched to a gene. CDR1 SGHNT and CDR2 YYREEE come from the germline V gene (reference sequence). Per the original methods: Using reference gene primer amplification, nucleated cell counts were estimated. Sequenced by immunoSEQ multiplex PCR; TCRdb stores in-frame clones only, minus some. V and J calls and clone size are copied from that table; D and trimming were computed from the DNA. The sample has under 40,000 clones; 65% to 90% are singletons. This rearrangement joins TRBV5-4 to TRBJ2-4; 13 positions agree with TRBD2. Sequenced material: peripheral blood. The TCR originated in a woman older than 75 with active or convalescent COVID-19. The CDR3 nucleotides are TGTGCCAGCAGCACCTCGACTAGCGGGGGGGCCAAAAACATTCAGTACTTC. Amino acid sequence: CASSTSTSGGAKNIQYF.